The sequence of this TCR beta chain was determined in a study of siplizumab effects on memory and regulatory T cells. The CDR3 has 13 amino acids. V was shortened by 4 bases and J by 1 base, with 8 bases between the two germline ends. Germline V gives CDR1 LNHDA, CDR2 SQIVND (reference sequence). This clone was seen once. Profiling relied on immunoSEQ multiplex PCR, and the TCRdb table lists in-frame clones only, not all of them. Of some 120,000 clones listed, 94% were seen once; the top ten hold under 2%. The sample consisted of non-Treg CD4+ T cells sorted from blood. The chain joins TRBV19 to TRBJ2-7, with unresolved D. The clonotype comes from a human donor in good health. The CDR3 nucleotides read TGTGCCAGTAGTAGGGAAAGATCCTACGAGCAGTACTTC. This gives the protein CASSRERSYEQYF.